The 25 T cell receptor beta chains below all came from one sample that was sequenced in a study of technical replicates of blood from a few donors. Sequenced by immunoSEQ multiplex PCR; TCRdb stores in-frame clones only, minus some. Of 70,000 to 80,000 clones listed, roughly nine tenths are singletons. Source material: T cells isolated from PBMCs. The receptors stem from a human donor in good health. Some clones in this sample may be carry-over from other donors' samples.

V usage is TRBV27 and J usage is TRBJ1-5; 10 bases align to TRBD1. Germline lookup yields CDR1 MNHEY and CDR2 SMNVEV (reference sequence). The J segment lost 4 bases and the V segment lost 5 bases, leaving 2 bases of the junction unmatched. The CDR3 is 14 residues long. CDR3 in amino acids: CASSQDRGNQPQHF. The CDR3 DNA follows: TGTGCCAGCAGTCAGGACAGGGGGAATCAGCCCCAGCATTTT.

This clone has a handful of counts. This chain uses TRBV6-4 with TRBJ2-1, with D unresolved. This CDR3 is 16 amino acids long. V was cut by 0 bases and J by 6 bases, with 15 bases left in between. Germline lookup yields CDR1 MRHNA and CDR2 SNTAGT. CDR3 sequence reads: CASSDSARHQFNEQFF. DNA for the CDR3: TGTGCCAGCAGTGACTCCGCCAGGCACCAATTCAATGAGCAGTTCTTC.

The V gene is TRBV18, the J gene TRBJ2-3; 9 nucleotides line up with TRBD1. With 2 bases clipped from V and 5 bases from J, the junction kept 5 bases outside the gene matches. Germline values: CDR1 KGHSH, CDR2 LQKENI. The CDR3 has 15 amino acids. The CDR3 nucleotides read TGTGCCAGCTCACCAAAGGGACAGGGACTAGATACGCAGTATTTT. It yields the protein CASSPKGQGLDTQYF.

The chain carries TRBV11-3 and TRBJ2-3; 9 nucleotides match TRBD1. V trimming: 3 bases; J trimming: 1 base; junction bases outside the gene matches: 17. The CDR3 spans 20 residues. CDR1 is SGHNT, CDR2 YENEEA, per germline. In nucleotides, the CDR3 is TGTGCCAGCAGCTTTGATATGGGACAGGGTCTTTTCGGGGGCACAGATACGCAGTATTTT. This gives the protein CASSFDMGQGLFGGTDTQYF.

The rearrangement joins TRBV29-1 to TRBJ1-1; tentatively, D is TRBD1 (6 bases). The CDR3 extends over 14 amino acids. The germline V and J ends were trimmed by 6 bases and 1 base, with 15 bases remaining between them. CDR1 is SQVTM and CDR2 is ANQGSEA in the germline V gene. CDR3 in amino acids: CSVDGGPGNTEAFF. As DNA, the CDR3 is TGCAGCGTGGACGGGGGGCCGGGGAACACTGAAGCTTTCTTT.

This clone was seen a single time. This chain connects TRBV19 to TRBJ2-4, with TRBD2 identical over 8 bases. Germline CDR1 reads LNHDA; CDR2 reads SQIVND (reference sequence). The V and J ends lost 7 bases and 5 bases, in that order; junction bases with no gene match: 13. The CDR3 has 16 residues. The CDR3 is CASTRSGGVTQNIQYF. The CDR3 coding sequence is TGTGCCAGTACTCGATCCGGGGGGGTCACACAAAACATTCAGTACTTC. The full variable domain, rest sourced from reference TRBV19 and TRBJ2-4, is DGGITQSPKYLFRKEGQNVTLSCEQNLNHDAMYWYRQDPGQGLRLIYYSQIVNDFQKGDIAEGYSVSREKKESFPLTVTSAQKNPTAFYLCASTRSGGVTQNIQYFGAGTRLSVL.

V and J are TRBV5-1 and TRBJ2-5, with 12 bases lining up with TRBD2. This CDR3 contains 16 residues. J lost 5 bases, V lost 4 bases, and 9 bases had no gene match. Germline V gene data show CDR1 as SGHRS and CDR2 as YFSETQ. CDR3 region: CASSPETSGGRETQYF. The CDR3 DNA is TGCGCCAGCAGCCCGGAAACTAGCGGGGGGCGGGAGACCCAGTACTTC.

The chain uses TRBV27 and TRBJ2-1, with TRBD1 as a possible D gene (7 bases). The V end was cut by 3 bases, the J end by 4 bases, with 13 bases between. Per the germline V gene, CDR1 is MNHEY and CDR2 is SMNVEV (reference sequence). The CDR3 is made up of 15 amino acids. CDR3 residues: CASSFRRGQYNEQFF. The CDR3 DNA reads TGTGCCAGCAGTTTTCGGAGGGGACAGTACAATGAGCAGTTCTTC.

The J gene is TRBJ2-7, the V gene TRBV7-9; D gene ambiguous. V was pared by 1 base and J by 4 bases, with 11 bases between. The V gene's germline CDR1 is SEHNR and CDR2 FQNEAQ (reference sequence). The CDR3 is made up of 14 amino acids. CDR3 sequence (DNA): TGTGCCAGCAGCTTAGAACTAACCGGGTACGAGCAGTACTTC. This gives the protein CASSLELTGYEQYF.

J is TRBJ2-3 and V is TRBV6-6; 9 nucleotides line up with TRBD2. The V gene end was trimmed by 4 bases and the J gene end by 4 bases; junction bases not matched to a gene: 9. Per germline, CDR1 MNHNY and CDR2 SVGAGI (reference sequence). The CDR3 runs to 16 residues. The CDR3 sequence: CASSFPTLAGSDTQYF. CDR3 sequence (DNA): TGTGCCAGCAGTTTCCCCACTCTAGCGGGATCAGATACGCAGTATTTT.

The chain recombines TRBV6-6 with TRBJ2-7; no clear D. Germline CDR1 reads MNHNY; CDR2 reads SVGAGI (reference sequence). Trimming pared 5 bases from V and 6 bases from J, leaving 11 bases between. The CDR3 length is 12 residues. The CDR3 nucleotides are TGTGCCAGCAGTAGCCAGGTGAGCGAGCAGTACTTC. Amino acid sequence: CASSSQVSEQYF.

CDR3: CASRTGGTGELFF. The CDR3 DNA follows: TGCGCCAGCAGAACAGGGGGTACCGGGGAGCTGTTTTTT. The V gene is TRBV5-1, the J gene TRBJ2-2; 8 bases are shared with TRBD1. There are 13 residues in the CDR3. The J segment lost 5 bases and the V segment lost 5 bases, leaving 2 bases of the junction unmatched. Looked up from germline, CDR1 is SGHRS and CDR2 is YFSETQ.

The V gene is TRBV6-5, the J gene TRBJ2-7; 7 bases align to TRBD1. V shed 3 bases, J shed 6 bases, and the junction held 5 bases outside the gene matches. Germline V gene lookup returns CDR1 MNHEY and CDR2 SVGAGI. This CDR3 has 13 residues. CDR3 DNA sequence: TGTGCCAGCAGTTATAAGGGGGCGGGCGAGCAGTACTTC. It encodes CASSYKGAGEQYF.

The chain couples TRBV27 to TRBJ1-5; 8 bases agree with TRBD1. The CDR3 covers 15 residues. The germline V gene has CDR1 MNHEY and CDR2 SMNVEV (reference sequence). The J segment lost 6 bases and the V segment lost 5 bases, leaving 9 bases of the junction unmatched. DNA for the CDR3: TGTGCCAGCAGTGCCCGGACAGGGATGGGTCAGCCCCAGCATTTT. Its protein is CASSARTGMGQPQHF.

The CDR3 DNA reads as TGCAGCGTTGAAGACGGGGAGGGGACCTACGAGCAGTACTTC. It codes for CSVEDGEGTYEQYF. V gene TRBV29-1 combines with J gene TRBJ2-7, with TRBD2 identical over 7 bases. The CDR3 is made up of 14 amino acids. Germline trimming cut 0 bases from V and 2 bases from J; bases unmatched to any gene: 4. CDR1 is SQVTM and CDR2 is ANQGSEA in the germline V gene.

Written as DNA, the CDR3 is TGCAGCGTTGAAGGTGCTAGCGGGGCCTACAATGAGCAGTTCTTC. This sequence encodes CSVEGASGAYNEQFF. This chain links TRBV29-1 with TRBJ2-1, with 9 nucleotides matching TRBD2. J was trimmed by 2 bases and V by 1 base; bases with no gene match: 3. CDR1 is SQVTM, CDR2 ANQGSEA, per germline. The CDR3 covers 15 residues.

The J gene is TRBJ1-1, the V gene TRBV7-3; D ambiguous. V was cut by 2 bases and J by 3 bases, with 19 bases left in between. Looked up from germline, CDR1 is SGHTA and CDR2 is FQGTGA. The CDR3 runs 17 residues. CDR3 nucleotide sequence: TGTGCCAGCAGCTTAGCGGGTCGGAGAGGAGTAGACACTGAAGCTTTCTTT. Translating gives CASSLAGRRGVDTEAFF.

The chain uses TRBV7-9 and TRBJ2-5; D gene unclear. Trimming left V 4 bases short and J 2 bases short, with 11 bases between. The CDR3 runs to 14 residues. Germline-derived CDR1 and CDR2 are SEHNR and FQNEAQ (reference sequence). CDR3 loop: CASSSSGPQETQYF. CDR3 nucleotides: TGTGCCAGCAGCTCGTCAGGTCCACAAGAGACCCAGTACTTC.

This rearrangement joins TRBV6-5 to TRBJ1-3, with D possibly being TRBD1 (5 bases). Between the trimmed V and J ends, which lost 2 bases and 4 bases, there was a span of 12 bases. Germline CDR1 MNHEY, CDR2 SVGAGI. This CDR3 spans 15 amino acids. Here the CDR3 DNA reads TGTGCCAGCAGTTACGGGGGAGGAGGAGGAAACACCATATATTTT. This encodes CASSYGGGGGNTIYF.

The gene calls are TRBV11-2 and TRBJ2-7; perhaps TRBD2 as D (7 bases). The V and J ends lost 1 base and 6 bases respectively, with 16 bases between them. The germline V gene encodes CDR1 SGHAT and CDR2 FQNNGV. CDR3 length: 15 amino acids. The CDR3, as DNA: TGTGCCAGCAGCTTAGTAGGGGGGGCGGGTGGCGAGCAGTACTTC. This encodes CASSLVGGAGGEQYF.

The J gene is TRBJ2-5, the V gene TRBV7-9, with D possibly being TRBD2 (6 bases). Deletions cut 6 bases from V and 5 bases from J, with 19 bases between. Germline V gives CDR1 SEHNR, CDR2 FQNEAQ (reference sequence). The CDR3 covers 15 residues. The CDR3, as DNA: TGTGCCAGCAGACCCGAGCTTAGCGGTAGGGAGACCCAGTACTTC. It specifies CASRPELSGRETQYF.

The chain carries TRBV2 and TRBJ2-5; D unresolved. Deletions cut 8 bases from V and 5 bases from J, with 6 bases between. This CDR3 has 10 residues. CDR1 and CDR2 from the germline V gene are SNHLY and FYNNEI. CDR3 sequence (DNA): TGTGCCAGCGGCATGGAGACCCAGTACTTC. It codes for CASGMETQYF.

This chain links TRBV14 with TRBJ1-1; D gene uncertain. CDR3 size: 12 residues. The V end lost 5 bases, the J end lost 4 bases, and 8 bases lay between the germline ends. Looked up from germline, CDR1 is SGHDN and CDR2 is FVKESK. CDR3 nucleotides: TGTGCCAGCAGCAGTCGGGGCACTGAAGCTTTCTTT. Translated, it gives CASSSRGTEAFF.

The gene calls are TRBV19 and TRBJ2-2; TRBD2 aligns across 11 bases. Losses at the gene ends were 1 base for V and 2 bases for J; bases not matched to a gene: 6. CDR3 length equals 18 residues. Looked up from germline, CDR1 is LNHDA and CDR2 is SQIVND (reference sequence). The CDR3 protein is CASSIGGSGGENTGELFF. CDR3 sequence (DNA): TGTGCCAGTAGTATAGGTGGTAGCGGGGGGGAAAACACCGGGGAGCTGTTTTTT.

CDR3 region: CASSGRPSAETEAFF. In DNA form, the CDR3 reads TGTGCCAGCAGCGGCCGCCCGTCTGCCGAAACTGAAGCTTTCTTT. The chain carries TRBV7-9 and TRBJ1-1; no firm D call. The V end was cut by 5 bases, the J end by 5 bases, with 18 bases between. Looked up from germline, CDR1 is SEHNR and CDR2 is FQNEAQ (reference sequence). The CDR3 runs 15 residues.